One TCR beta chain is described in this entry. Its antigen is unidentified. Through a sample-barcoded 5' primer and a J-beta primer mix, a second PCR was run for roughly 6 to 11 cycles. Each cDNA molecule carried a tag from a template-switch adaptor that contained 12 random nucleotides. TCRdb analysed the 5' RACE reads with MiXCR anew, one entry per CDR3 protein. The sample contains some 1.6 million distinct CDR3 sequences, about 31% of which appear only once. The data stem from a study of blood T cells in healthy people across ages. Findings and limits, study-wide: Correlation between TCR beta diversity and naive T cell percentage was strong. Diversity was estimated from one million T cells, and these estimates were considered underestimates. Lack of knowledge of donor CMV status possibly confounded expanded clonotype changes.

Input material: blood. This TCR came from a woman aged 30 to 39 in good health.

The CDR3 loop reads CASSSVGRGVLETQYF. CDR3 in DNA: TGTGCCAGCAGCTCGGTCGGCAGGGGGGTACTAGAGACCCAGTACTTC. The chain couples TRBV5-6 to TRBJ2-5; D may be TRBD1 (7 bases). V dropped 3 bases and J dropped 4 bases, with 19 bases sitting between them. CDR1 and CDR2 from the germline V gene are SGHDT and YYEEEE. The CDR3 loop spans 16 amino acids. The whole variable domain, remainder taken from reference TRBV5-6 and TRBJ2-5, is DAGVTQSPTHLIKTRGQQVTLRCSPKSGHDTVSWYQQALGQGPQFIFQYYEEEERQRGNFPDRFSGHQFPNYSSELNVNALLLGDSALYLCASSSVGRGVLETQYFGPGTRLLVL.